These T cell receptor beta chains were read from a single sample in a study of cytomegalovirus exposure and HLA in healthy donors. Measured with immunoSEQ multiplex PCR; TCRdb has only the in-frame clones, and not every one. The table shows about 86,000 clones, with about two thirds occurring only once. Input material: PBMCs. The receptors were sampled from a man in his 60s in good health and CMV-seronegative. The CDR3 runs from the conserved cysteine through the conserved F or W. The order of the fields is D gene, V gene, J gene, clone size, CDR3 DNA, CDR3 protein. The D gene is left open where the match is weak. Not every row has a clone size; where given, it reads once, few, many or a size class.

D: TRBD1
V: TRBV5-5
J: TRBJ2-5
size: NA
DNA: TGTGCCAGCAGCTTAACAGGGGAAGAGACCCAGTACTTC
CDR3: CASSLTGEETQYF

D: NA
V: TRBV4-2
J: TRBJ2-3
size: few
DNA: TGTGCCAGCAGCCAAGGAACGGGACACCACACAGATACGCAGTATTTT
CDR3: CASSQGTGHHTDTQYF

D: TRBD1
V: TRBV7-9
J: TRBJ1-2
size: NA
DNA: TGTGCCAGCATCTTCGGACAGGGGGGGCTCTCAGTCGGCTACACCTTC
CDR3: CASIFGQGGLSVGYTF

D: TRBD1
V: TRBV19
J: TRBJ1-2
size: NA
DNA: TGTGCCAGTAGTCAAGGGACAGGGCGAAACTATGGCTACACCTTC
CDR3: CASSQGTGRNYGYTF

D: NA
V: TRBV9
J: TRBJ1-1
size: NA
DNA: TGTGCCAGCAGCGTAGGGCCACAGGGAGATTTGGTGGTCACTGAAGCTTTCTTT
CDR3: CASSVGPQGDLVVTEAFF

D: NA
V: TRBV18
J: TRBJ2-7
size: once
DNA: TGTGCCAGCCGTTCCTCCTACGAGCAGTACTTC
CDR3: CASRSSYEQYF

D: NA
V: TRBV19
J: TRBJ1-4
size: many
DNA: TGTGCCAGTAGTATAGGCCCGGGGAACGTTGAAAAACTGTTTTTT
CDR3: CASSIGPGNVEKLFF

D: TRBD1
V: TRBV5-6
J: TRBJ2-5
size: NA
DNA: TGTGCCAGCAGTTCGGGACAGGGACGGGCCCAAGAGACCCAGTACTTC
CDR3: CASSSGQGRAQETQYF

D: NA
V: TRBV15
J: TRBJ2-5
size: NA
DNA: TGTGCCACCAGCAGAGATTTCCGGGGGAAAGAGACCCAGTACTTC
CDR3: CATSRDFRGKETQYF

D: TRBD1
V: TRBV4-1
J: TRBJ2-7
size: NA
DNA: TGCGCCAGCAGCCACCCCGGACAGGGAGGAAAGCCTAGTGGCTACGAGCAGTACTTC
CDR3: CASSHPGQGGKPSGYEQYF

D: NA
V: TRBV7-6
J: TRBJ1-2
size: NA
DNA: TGTGCCAGCAGCTTAGAGACAGGACATGGCTACACCTTC
CDR3: CASSLETGHGYTF

D: TRBD2
V: TRBV2
J: TRBJ2-7
size: NA
DNA: TGTGCCAGCAGTGAGCCGGGGCGACTAGCGGGGGCCTACGAGCAGTACTTC
CDR3: CASSEPGRLAGAYEQYF

D: NA
V: TRBV28
J: TRBJ1-4
size: NA
DNA: TGTGCCAGCAGTTTGATGGGCGAAAAACTGTTTTTT
CDR3: CASSLMGEKLFF

D: TRBD1
V: TRBV7-9
J: TRBJ2-2
size: NA
DNA: TGTGCCAGCAGCTTAGGTCAGGGGGCCACCGGGGAGCTGTTTTTT
CDR3: CASSLGQGATGELFF

D: TRBD2
V: TRBV11-2
J: TRBJ2-7
size: NA
DNA: TGTGCCAGCAGACCTAGCGGGAGGGCCTACGAGCAGTACTTC
CDR3: CASRPSGRAYEQYF

D: TRBD1
V: TRBV7-2
J: TRBJ1-4
size: few
DNA: TGTGCCAGCAGCTTAGGAGGGACAGGGTTTGAAAAACTGTTTTTT
CDR3: CASSLGGTGFEKLFF

D: NA
V: TRBV28
J: TRBJ2-6
size: NA
DNA: TGTGCCAGCACTCCTTCGGAGGGGGCCAACGTCCTGACTTTC
CDR3: CASTPSEGANVLTF

D: TRBD1
V: TRBV27
J: TRBJ2-7
size: NA
DNA: TGTGCCACCACTGGGCAGGGGGCGCGTGAGCAGTACTTC
CDR3: CATTGQGAREQYF

D: NA
V: TRBV6-5
J: TRBJ2-5
size: NA
DNA: TGTGCCAGCAGTTACTCGGCTAGCACAGAGACCCAGTACTTC
CDR3: CASSYSASTETQYF

D: TRBD2
V: TRBV28
J: TRBJ2-5
size: NA
DNA: TGTGCCAGCAGACCCCCGGGACTATCTTGGACCCAGTACTTC
CDR3: CASRPPGLSWTQYF

D: TRBD2
V: TRBV30
J: TRBJ2-1
size: NA
DNA: TGTGCCTGGACAGGACTAGCGGCGATCAATGAGCAGTTCTTC
CDR3: CAWTGLAAINEQFF

D: NA
V: TRBV7-2
J: TRBJ1-4
size: NA
DNA: TGTGCCAGCAGCATAACCGGGACAACGGGGGAAAAACTGTTTTTT
CDR3: CASSITGTTGEKLFF

D: TRBD1
V: TRBV6-5
J: TRBJ2-2
size: NA
DNA: TGTGCCAGCAGGAGGACAGGCGGGGAGCTGTTTTTT
CDR3: CASRRTGGELFF

D: NA
V: TRBV30
J: TRBJ1-4
size: once
DNA: TGTGCCTGGAGTAAAGGGACCCAGGGGAGCGGCGAAAAACTGTTTTTT
CDR3: CAWSKGTQGSGEKLFF

D: TRBD1
V: TRBV6-5
J: TRBJ1-4
size: NA
DNA: TGTGCCAGCAGTTACCTCAGGGGGGTCGAAAAACTGTTTTTT
CDR3: CASSYLRGVEKLFF

D: NA
V: TRBV10-3
J: TRBJ1-5
size: NA
DNA: TGTGCCATCAGTGCATCAGGGGAGCCCCAGCATTTT
CDR3: CAISASGEPQHF

D: NA
V: TRBV6-5
J: TRBJ2-1
size: NA
DNA: TGTGCCAGCAGTCCCCGGGCAGGGTTGGAGCAGTTCTTC
CDR3: CASSPRAGLEQFF

D: TRBD2
V: TRBV19
J: TRBJ2-2
size: NA
DNA: TGTGCCAGCACGACGCAAGGCTCGGGGGGCGGGGAGCTGTTTTTT
CDR3: CASTTQGSGGGELFF

D: NA
V: TRBV28
J: TRBJ2-2
size: NA
DNA: TGTGCCAGCAGTTCCTCAGGGGTTTACACCGGGGAGCTGTTTTTT
CDR3: CASSSSGVYTGELFF

D: NA
V: TRBV19
J: TRBJ2-7
size: NA
DNA: TGTGCCAGTAGTCCGACCCGGGGAAACTCCTACGAGCAGTACTTC
CDR3: CASSPTRGNSYEQYF

D: NA
V: TRBV19
J: TRBJ2-7
size: NA
DNA: TGTGCCAGTAGTATGGCGGGGACAGCCTCCTACGAGCAGTACTTC
CDR3: CASSMAGTASYEQYF

D: NA
V: TRBV5-6
J: TRBJ1-4
size: few
DNA: TGTGCCAGCAGCTTGGGACAGATAGCCGAAAAACTGTTTTTT
CDR3: CASSLGQIAEKLFF

D: NA
V: TRBV7-9
J: TRBJ1-2
size: NA
DNA: TGTGCCAGCAGCTTCGGAGGATTGGGGTATGGCTACACCTTC
CDR3: CASSFGGLGYGYTF

D: TRBD2
V: TRBV7-6
J: TRBJ2-7
size: NA
DNA: TGTGCCAGCAGCTTACGCTCGACTAGCCCGACCTACGAGCAGTACTTC
CDR3: CASSLRSTSPTYEQYF

D: TRBD1
V: TRBV5-1
J: TRBJ2-2
size: NA
DNA: TGCGCCAGCAGCTTGGGGGACAGCCGCGGGGAGCTGTTTTTT
CDR3: CASSLGDSRGELFF

D: NA
V: TRBV7-8
J: TRBJ2-1
size: NA
DNA: TGTGCCAGCAGCTTCGGAAAGCGGGCGTTTGACAATGAGCAGTTCTTC
CDR3: CASSFGKRAFDNEQFF

D: NA
V: TRBV28
J: TRBJ1-2
size: few
DNA: TGTGCCAGCAATACGGGGTTTGGCTACACCTTC
CDR3: CASNTGFGYTF

D: TRBD1
V: TRBV5-4
J: TRBJ2-1
size: NA
DNA: TGTGCCAGCAGCCCCCGACAGGGTTTTTCAAATGAGCAGTTCTTC
CDR3: CASSPRQGFSNEQFF

D: TRBD2
V: TRBV19
J: TRBJ2-7
size: NA
DNA: TGTGCCAGTAGTACGATAGCGGGGGGAGTCGAGCAGTACTTC
CDR3: CASSTIAGGVEQYF

D: NA
V: TRBV7-9
J: TRBJ2-2
size: few
DNA: TGTGCCAGCAGCTTAAGGGGTCATTTGAACACCGGGGAGCTGTTTTTT
CDR3: CASSLRGHLNTGELFF

D: NA
V: TRBV7-2
J: TRBJ2-7
size: NA
DNA: TGTGCCAGCAGCTTAGGTTTCCAGAACTACGAGCAGTACTTC
CDR3: CASSLGFQNYEQYF

D: TRBD1
V: TRBV4-3
J: TRBJ1-1
size: NA
DNA: TGCGCCAGCAGCCCCCAGGGGGGATTGACTGAAGCTTTCTTT
CDR3: CASSPQGGLTEAFF

D: TRBD2
V: TRBV5-1
J: TRBJ2-3
size: once
DNA: TGCGCCAGCAGCCCGGGCGGACTAGCGGGAGGAAACACAGATACGCAGTATTTT
CDR3: CASSPGGLAGGNTDTQYF

D: NA
V: TRBV7-6
J: TRBJ2-7
size: NA
DNA: TGTGCCAGCAGCGCCTACTCCTACGAGCAGTACTTC
CDR3: CASSAYSYEQYF

D: NA
V: TRBV6-5
J: TRBJ1-1
size: few
DNA: TGTGCCAGCAGACGGACAGTGAACACTGAAGCTTTCTTT
CDR3: CASRRTVNTEAFF

D: TRBD2
V: TRBV29-1
J: TRBJ2-5
size: NA
DNA: TGCAGCGTTGTAGCGGGAGTGGGAAAGACCCAGTACTTC
CDR3: CSVVAGVGKTQYF

D: NA
V: TRBV9
J: TRBJ1-1
size: few
DNA: TGTGCCAGCAGCCCCACAACGACAGGAGAAGCTTTCTTT
CDR3: CASSPTTTGEAFF

D: NA
V: TRBV5-6
J: TRBJ2-1
size: few
DNA: TGTGCCAGCAGCCTTCTACCGTCGAAGCAGTTCTTC
CDR3: CASSLLPSKQFF

D: TRBD1
V: TRBV12-5
J: TRBJ1-2
size: few
DNA: TGTGCTAGTGGTTTGGTGTTATTCCCGCCTGGGACAGCTAACTATGGCTACACCTTC
CDR3: CASGLVLFPPGTANYGYTF